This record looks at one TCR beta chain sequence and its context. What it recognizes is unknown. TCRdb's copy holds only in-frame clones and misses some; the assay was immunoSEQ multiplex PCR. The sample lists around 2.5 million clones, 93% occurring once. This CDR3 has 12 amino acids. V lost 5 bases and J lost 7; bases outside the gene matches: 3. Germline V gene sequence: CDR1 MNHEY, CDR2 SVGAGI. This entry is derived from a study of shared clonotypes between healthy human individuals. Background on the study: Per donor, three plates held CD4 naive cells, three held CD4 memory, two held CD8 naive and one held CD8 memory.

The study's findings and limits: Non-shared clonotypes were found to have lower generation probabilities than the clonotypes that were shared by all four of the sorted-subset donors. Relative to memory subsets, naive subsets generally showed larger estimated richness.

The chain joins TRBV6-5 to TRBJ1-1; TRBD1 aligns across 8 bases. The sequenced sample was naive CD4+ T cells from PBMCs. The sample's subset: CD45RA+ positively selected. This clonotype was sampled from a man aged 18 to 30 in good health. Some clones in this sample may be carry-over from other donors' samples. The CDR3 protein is CASSQGAGEAFF. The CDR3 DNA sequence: TGTGCCAGCAGTCAGGGGGCGGGTGAAGCTTTCTTT.